This T cell receptor beta chain came from a study of vaccination effects on CD4 cells after COVID-19. As to this clone: Its target is not known. Distinct nucleotide sequences in the sample also encode this CDR3.

Pools of viral peptides were used by the ViraFEST assay to expand antigen-specific CD4+ T cells ahead of sequencing. Subsequent to about 10 days of culture, CD4+ T cells were isolated. Participants were vaccinated with two doses of either the BNT162b2 or mRNA-1273 vaccine. Measured with immunoSEQ multiplex PCR; TCRdb has only the in-frame clones, and not every one. The table includes tens of thousands of clones, 76% detected once. Material: CD4+ T cells from PBMCs cultured with HCoV-OC43 spike peptides, obtained after COVID-19 vaccination. Subset denoted: HCoV-OC43 spike overlapping peptide pool stimulation. The source of this sequence is a human donor who received a COVID-19 vaccine.

Written as DNA, the CDR3 is TGTGCCAGCAGTTTATCAGGACACCTGAACACTGAAGCTTTCTTT. Protein sequence: CASSLSGHLNTEAFF. The gene calls are TRBV27 and TRBJ1-1, with TRBD1 as a possible D gene (5 bases). This CDR3 comprises 15 residues. CDR1 MNHEY and CDR2 SMNVEV come from the germline V gene (reference sequence). V lost 0 bases and J 0 bases, leaving 8 bases between the germline ends.